This passage covers 31 T cell receptor beta chains from one sample sequenced in a study of T cells in Graves' hyperthyroidism and ophthalmopathy. The TCR beta CDR3 regions underwent amplification using RNA transcripts as the source. An initial round of RT-PCR targeting the TCR CDR3 relied on the HTBI primer set. In TCRdb, the multiplex PCR reads were re-called with MiXCR into one record per CDR3 protein. The repertoire holds some 760,000 distinct CDR3 sequences, with 12% to 15% as singletons. The source material was blood. These receptors all stem from a woman younger than 35 with Graves' hyperthyroidism.

Many counts were recorded for this clonotype. The chain recombines TRBV7-2 with TRBJ2-7, with 7 bases that match TRBD1. Germline CDR1 is SGHTA and CDR2 is FQGNSA. The V and J ends lost 3 bases and 0 bases, in that order; junction bases with no gene match: 23. The CDR3 sequence is 21 residues long. CDR3 region: CASSFPGAGQESPGSSYEQYF. As DNA, the CDR3 is TGTGCCAGCAGCTTCCCCGGGGCAGGACAGGAGAGCCCGGGGAGCTCCTACGAGCAGTACTTC.

The V call is TRBV6-1, the J call TRBJ1-3; no clear D. Trimming shortened V by 5 bases and J by 4 bases, and 9 bases separated the two germline ends. The germline V gene has CDR1 MNHNS and CDR2 SASEGT. The CDR3 loop spans 13 amino acids. CDR3 nucleotide sequence: TGTGCCAGCAGTTCAACACAGGGAAACACCATATATTTT. This encodes CASSSTQGNTIYF.

As regards this clonotype: A much larger clone differs by one base, so this may be a read error. Likely a read error: the CDR3 ends without its conserved phenylalanine or tryptophan. This rearrangement joins TRBV28 to TRBJ2-2; the match to TRBD2 covers 10 bases. V lost 6 bases to trimming and J lost 9 bases; unmatched junction nucleotides: 7. The CDR3 is made up of 14 amino acids. Germline CDR1 MDHEN, CDR2 SYDVKM. The CDR3 DNA reads TGTGCCAGCAGCGAGCGGGAGGGCGCTTGGGAGCTGTTTCTT. Its protein is CASSEREGAWELFL.

The chain joins TRBV19 to TRBJ1-1, with 7 bases that match TRBD1. CDR1 is LNHDA, CDR2 SQIVND, per germline (reference sequence). The J segment lost 4 bases and the V segment lost 4 bases, leaving 12 bases of the junction unmatched. This CDR3 is 16 amino acids long. The CDR3 DNA reads TGTGCCAGTAGTACTCTTTGGACAGGCCCGCGCACTGAAGCTTTCTTT. Its protein product is CASSTLWTGPRTEAFF.

The V gene is TRBV6-9, the J gene TRBJ2-5, with D possibly being TRBD1 or TRBD2 (6 bases each). Germline assignment: CDR1 MNHGY and CDR2 SVAAGI. There are 11 residues in the CDR3. Trimming pared 4 bases from V and 13 bases from J, leaving 13 bases between. The CDR3 here is CASSFGGRLYF. The CDR3 bases are TGTGCCAGCAGTTTTGGGGGGCGATTGTACTTC.

This clonotype was recorded many times. The chain couples TRBV7-2 to TRBJ2-3; D remains ambiguous. Germline V gene data show CDR1 as SGHTA and CDR2 as FQGNSA. This CDR3 is built from 13 residues. V was clipped by 1 base and J by 5 bases, with 7 bases between them. CDR3 sequence (DNA): TGTGCCAGCAGCTTAGTCCGGTTAGATACGCAGTATTTT. Translation: CASSLVRLDTQYF.

This clonotype has a handful of counts. The chain links TRBV10-3 to TRBJ2-7; no clear D gene. Germline V gene data show CDR1 as ENHRY and CDR2 as SYGVKD. Trimming cost V 10 bases and J 0 bases, with 19 bases left between them. There are 15 residues in the CDR3. The chain's CDR3 is CATNLPGRSSYEQYF. The CDR3 DNA reads TGTGCCACCAATCTCCCCGGACGGAGCTCCTACGAGCAGTACTTC.

This chain links TRBV28 with TRBJ1-4; 7 nucleotides line up with TRBD1. This CDR3 comprises 16 residues. V shed 4 bases and J 4 bases; nucleotides not matched to a gene: 9. In germline, CDR1 is MDHEN, CDR2 SYDVKM. This CDR3 reads CASSSTRTGFNEKLFF. CDR3 in DNA: TGTGCCAGCAGTTCTACACGGACAGGCTTTAATGAAAAACTGTTTTTT.

In its sample, this clonotype was seen many times. The chain has TRBV2 and TRBJ2-7, with D unclear. Trimming pared 1 base from V and 3 bases from J, leaving 10 bases between. Per the germline V gene, CDR1 is SNHLY and CDR2 is FYNNEI. The CDR3 contains 14 residues. As DNA, the CDR3 is TGTGCCAGCAGTGAAGAACGGACCAACTACGAGCAGTACTTC. Translating gives CASSEERTNYEQYF. Using reference TRBV2 and TRBJ2-7 for the parts outside the CDR3, the full variable domain is EPEVTQTPSHQVTQMGQEVILRCVPISNHLYFYWYRQILGQKVEFLVSFYNNEISEKSEIFDDQFSVERPDGSNFTLKIRSTKLEDSAMYFCASSEERTNYEQYFGPGTRLTVT.

The chain links TRBV27 to TRBJ2-1; 8 positions match TRBD2. With V trimmed by 6 bases and J by 6 bases, 16 bases remained unmatched. Germline V lookup: CDR1 MNHEY, CDR2 SMNVEV (reference sequence). This CDR3 region has 17 residues. CDR3 coding DNA: TGTGCCAGCAGGCTCTTGAGCGGGAGCGCTCAGGGCAATGAGCAGTTCTTC. Translating gives CASRLLSGSAQGNEQFF.

This clonotype showed up many times. The V gene is TRBV2, the J gene TRBJ1-5; no definite D call. Deletions cut 4 bases from V and 5 bases from J, with 6 bases between. The CDR3 contains 12 residues. CDR1 is SNHLY, CDR2 FYNNEI, per germline. The CDR3 DNA is TGTGCCAGCAGTGCTGATCATCAGCCCCAGCATTTT. Encoded protein: CASSADHQPQHF.

The V call is TRBV20-1, the J call TRBJ2-1; 10 nucleotides line up with TRBD1. Germline V gene lookup returns CDR1 DFQATT and CDR2 SNEGSKA (reference sequence). Unmatched junction bases numbered 5, after V lost 3 bases and J lost 6 bases. This CDR3 has 14 amino acids. CDR3 coding DNA: TGCAGTGCTAGTAGGACAGGGGGACTCAATGAGCAGTTCTTC. Translated, it gives CSASRTGGLNEQFF.

This clonotype was seen many times. V is TRBV12-5 and J is TRBJ2-3; D possibly uses TRBD1 or TRBD2 (5 bases each). The CDR3 loop spans 15 amino acids. Germline V CDR1 and CDR2: LGHNT, FRNRAP. Trimming removed 0 bases at V and 5 bases at J, with 12 bases between. CDR3 in amino acids: CASGLVGERGDTQYF. Written as DNA, the CDR3 is TGTGCTAGTGGTTTGGTAGGCGAGAGGGGAGATACGCAGTATTTT.

This clonotype was counted a few times. A much more abundant neighbour one base away suggests this may be a read error. This sequence joins TRBV29-1 and TRBJ1-2; D may be TRBD1 (5 bases). Germline V gene data show CDR1 as SQVTM and CDR2 as ANQGSEA. V lost 1 base, J lost 3 bases, and 6 bases lay in between. This CDR3 comprises 12 residues. The CDR3 DNA reads TGCAGCGTTGAAGCGGGACACTATGGCTACACCTTC. This gives the protein CSVEAGHYGYTF.

This clonotype came up many times. V usage is TRBV6-1 and J usage is TRBJ2-7; D unclear. Germline V CDR1 and CDR2: MNHNS, SASEGT. This CDR3 comprises 14 residues. V was shortened by 2 bases and J by 1 base, with 9 bases between the two germline ends. The CDR3 DNA reads TGTGCCAGCAGTGAATTGTACCGGTCCTACGAGCAGTACTTC. Its translation is CASSELYRSYEQYF.

In this sample, this clonotype turned up a few times. The chain recombines TRBV2 with TRBJ2-7; 10 nucleotides align to TRBD2. J lost 1 base, V lost 2 bases, and 11 bases had no gene match. The CDR3 totals 18 residues. Germline CDR1 SNHLY, CDR2 FYNNEI. In DNA, the CDR3 is TGTGCCAGCAGTGAATTGGGGCTAGCGGGAGATCCGTCCTACGAGCAGTACTTC. Its protein product is CASSELGLAGDPSYEQYF.

This clonotype was detected many times. The chain combines TRBV5-1 with TRBJ2-3; maybe TRBD2 (6 bases). The V and J ends lost 0 bases and 1 base respectively, with 12 bases between them. Germline CDR1 SGHRS, CDR2 YFSETQ. The CDR3 consists of 16 residues. The CDR3 DNA is TGCGCCAGCAGCTTGGTCGGGGGAGAAGGCACAGATACGCAGTATTTT. Protein sequence: CASSLVGGEGTDTQYF.

This clonotype occurred many times. V usage is TRBV28 and J usage is TRBJ2-7; D is possibly TRBD1 (6 bases). With 4 bases removed from V and 2 bases from J, the gap between germline ends came to 15 bases. CDR1 is MDHEN and CDR2 is SYDVKM in the germline V gene. CDR3 length: 15 amino acids. In DNA, the CDR3 is TGTGCCAGCAGTTCCCGGGACACGTTAACCTACGAGCAGTACTTC. Translating it yields CASSSRDTLTYEQYF.

The rearrangement uses TRBV20-1 and TRBJ1-5, with D unclear. This CDR3 spans 11 amino acids. Germline V CDR1 and CDR2: DFQATT, SNEGSKA (reference sequence). The ends were cut back, 5 bases at V and 8 bases at J, with 10 bases in the middle. CDR3 region: CSASSGEPQHF. The DNA of the CDR3 is TGCAGTGCTTCGAGCGGAGAGCCCCAGCATTTT.

The CDR3 here is CASSPRVPSRGYTF. CDR3 in DNA: TGTGCCAGCAGCCCACGGGTACCTTCTCGGGGCTACACCTTC. The chain links TRBV9 to TRBJ1-2, with D hard to call. Germline CDR1 SGDLS, CDR2 YYNGEE. The V end lost 4 bases, the J end lost 8 bases, and 18 bases lay between the germline ends. There are 14 residues in the CDR3. Using reference TRBV9 and TRBJ1-2 for the parts outside the CDR3, the full variable domain is DSGVTQTPKHLITATGQRVTLRCSPRSGDLSVYWYQQSLDQGLQFLIQYYNGEERAKGNILERFSAQQFPDLHSELNLSSLELGDSALYFCASSPRVPSRGYTFGSGTRLTVV.

This clonotype was seen repeatedly, ten times or more. The chain has TRBV20-1 and TRBJ2-1; 10 bases agree with TRBD2. This CDR3 is 16 amino acids long. CDR1 is DFQATT and CDR2 is SNEGSKA in the germline V gene (reference sequence). V lost 3 bases to trimming and J lost 4 bases; unmatched junction nucleotides: 9. Here the CDR3 DNA reads TGCAGTGCTAGGCCCTCTAGCGGGAGTTCTTACAATGAGCAGTTCTTC. Translated: CSARPSSGSSYNEQFF.

This clonotype was counted between two and nine times. The chain combines TRBV7-9 with TRBJ2-1; D possibly corresponds to TRBD2 (6 bases). The CDR3 loop spans 16 amino acids. V lost 5 bases and J lost 0, with 14 bases in between. Germline values: CDR1 SEHNR, CDR2 FQNEAQ (reference sequence). This CDR3 reads CASSPFGSGSYNEQFF. In nucleotides, the CDR3 is TGTGCCAGCAGCCCTTTTGGTAGCGGCTCCTACAATGAGCAGTTCTTC. Drawing the rest from reference TRBV7-9 and TRBJ2-1, the complete variable domain is DTGVSQNPRHKITKRGQNVTFRCDPISEHNRLYWYRQTLGQGPEFLTYFQNEAQLEKSRLLSDRFSAERPKGSFSTLEIQRTEQGDSAMYLCASSPFGSGSYNEQFFGPGTRLTVL.

This clonotype occurred many times. V usage is TRBV20-1 and J usage is TRBJ2-1; D gene unclear. The germline V and J ends were trimmed by 0 bases and 7 bases, with 4 bases remaining between them. CDR3 length: 11 residues. Looked up from germline, CDR1 is DFQATT and CDR2 is SNEGSKA (reference sequence). The CDR3 reads CSARDGNEQFF. The DNA for the CDR3 is TGCAGTGCTAGAGATGGGAATGAGCAGTTCTTC.

The chain employs TRBV6-1 and TRBJ1-1, with D possibly being TRBD1 (5 bases). The CDR3 is 14 residues long. V dropped 2 bases and J dropped 0 bases, with 7 bases sitting between them. Germline V gives CDR1 MNHNS, CDR2 SASEGT. CDR3 residues: CASSELGVNTEAFF. Written as DNA, the CDR3 is TGTGCCAGCAGTGAACTAGGGGTGAACACTGAAGCTTTCTTT.

This clonotype came up a few times. The chain couples TRBV18 to TRBJ1-2, with TRBD1 as a possible D gene (6 bases). V lost 2 bases to trimming and J lost 4 bases, with 11 bases between them. CDR3 size: 14 residues. The V gene's germline CDR1 is KGHSH and CDR2 LQKENI. Here the CDR3 DNA reads TGTGCCAGCTCACCAACGACAGGCTCCTATGGCTACACCTTC. Translation: CASSPTTGSYGYTF.

This clonotype was found a few times. This chain uses TRBV7-2 with TRBJ2-1, with D perhaps being TRBD1 or TRBD2 (5 bases each). V dropped 7 bases and J dropped 5 bases, with 12 bases sitting between them. The CDR3 runs 13 residues. The V gene's germline CDR1 is SGHTA and CDR2 FQGNSA. The CDR3 nucleotides read TGTGCCAGCACGGGGCCCTGGAACAATGAGCAGTTCTTC. Translating gives CASTGPWNNEQFF.

Comments on this clonotype: This may come from a read error, since a much larger clone is one base off. This chain joins TRBV27 and TRBJ2-7, with 7 bases identical to TRBD1. The J call may be wrong; the DNA end is better matched by TRBJ2-1. CDR1 MNHEY and CDR2 SMNVEV come from the germline V gene (reference sequence). This CDR3 has 15 residues. CDR3 in amino acids: CASSLRQGYSYEQFF. The CDR3 bases are TGTGCCAGCAGTTTACGACAGGGCTACTCCTACGAGCAGTTCTTC.

This chain links TRBV14 with TRBJ2-1; 9 nucleotides match TRBD1. J was trimmed by 6 bases and V by 4 bases; bases with no gene match: 4. Germline V gives CDR1 SGHDN, CDR2 FVKESK. The CDR3 sequence is 14 residues long. The CDR3 DNA reads TGTGCCAGCAGCCCGGGACAGGGCTTCAATGAGCAGTTCTTC. Amino acid sequence: CASSPGQGFNEQFF.

In its sample, this clonotype was seen many times. The V call is TRBV28, the J call TRBJ2-7; 7 bases agree with TRBD1. J lost 3 bases, V lost 2 bases, and 1 base had no gene match. The CDR3 has 13 residues. Germline values: CDR1 MDHEN, CDR2 SYDVKM. The CDR3 protein is CASSLRGHYEQYF. CDR3 coding DNA: TGTGCCAGCAGTTTAAGGGGGCACTACGAGCAGTACTTC.

The chain links TRBV7-2 to TRBJ2-5; D unresolved. Trimming removed 5 bases from V and 5 bases from J, with 12 bases in between. Germline V CDR1 and CDR2: SGHTA, FQGNSA. The CDR3 is 13 residues long. The CDR3, as DNA: TGTGCCAGCAGCGTACGACCATCGGAGACCCAGTACTTC. Encoded protein: CASSVRPSETQYF.

As for this clonotype: It may be a read error: a sequence one base away is much more abundant. This likely comes from a read error, as the CDR3 has no conserved phenylalanine or tryptophan at its end. The chain has TRBV5-1 and TRBJ1-2; D not certain. V gave up 4 bases and J gave up 7 bases, with 14 bases separating them. Germline lookup yields CDR1 SGHRS and CDR2 YFSETQ. The CDR3 is made up of 13 amino acids. In DNA form, the CDR3 reads TGCGCCAGCAGCCCCGACGGTGTCCGTGGCTACACCCTC. Its protein product is CASSPDGVRGYTL.